The 9 T cell receptor beta chains in this list originate from one sample, sequenced in a study of OX40 agonist ivuxolimab in advanced cancers. The repertoire was sequenced with immunoSEQ multiplex PCR; TCRdb's copy has only in-frame clones and lacks some. The table records tens of thousands of clones, more than 65% of them present only once. The sample in question was CD4+ or CD8+ T cells sorted from blood, obtained in a trial of the OX40 agonist ivuxolimab. All receptors come from an adult with an advanced solid tumor such as melanoma, head and neck, liver or kidney cancer.

The chain carries TRBV11-2 and TRBJ1-3; the D gene is possibly TRBD1 (6 bases). V gave up 5 bases and J gave up 7 bases, with 24 bases separating them. CDR1 and CDR2 from the germline V gene are SGHAT and FQNNGV. The CDR3 has 17 residues. The CDR3 loop reads CASSAVMDSLVENTIYF. For the CDR3, the DNA is TGTGCCAGCAGCGCTGTAATGGACAGTTTAGTGGAGAACACCATATATTTT.

The chain combines TRBV25-1 with TRBJ2-4, with 7 bases aligning to TRBD1. CDR1 is MGHDK and CDR2 is SYGVNS in the germline V gene. The CDR3 spans 17 residues. J was trimmed by 0 bases and V by 4 bases; bases with no gene match: 9. The CDR3 spells CASSASTGPIAKNIQYF. The CDR3 DNA reads as TGTGCCAGCAGTGCCTCGACAGGGCCCATAGCCAAAAACATTCAGTACTTC.

A note on this clone: A junction boundary mismatches the germline segment, possibly from a read error. CDR3 loop: CASRGGHDLSF. The CDR3 nucleotides read TGTGCCAGCCGAGGGGGACACGACCTTAGCTTC. The chain is built from TRBV6-5 and TRBJ2-7, with a weak D call TRBD1 (6 bases). The CDR3 sequence is 11 residues long. The V gene's germline CDR1 is MNHEY and CDR2 SVGAGI.

The chain uses TRBV4-1 and TRBJ1-6; no definite D call. The germline V gene encodes CDR1 MGHRA and CDR2 YSYEKL. This CDR3 is built from 18 residues. V shed 0 bases and J shed 6 bases, with 18 bases lying between them. CDR3 in DNA: TGCGCCAGCAGCCAAGAAGTGAGGGAGCCCGCTATTAATTCACCCCTCCACTTT. Translation: CASSQEVREPAINSPLHF.

The gene calls are TRBV10-3 and TRBJ1-3, with 7 bases that match TRBD1. There are 14 residues in the CDR3. V gave up 10 bases and J gave up 4 bases; unmatched junction bases: 10. CDR1 ENHRY and CDR2 SYGVKD come from the germline V gene. CDR3 sequence reads: CATTGQSGGNTIYF. The CDR3, as DNA: TGTGCCACAACGGGACAGTCTGGGGGAAACACCATATATTTT.

The chain links TRBV7-9 to TRBJ1-6, with 9 bases lining up with TRBD1. This CDR3 has 13 amino acids. Trimming removed 5 bases from V and 13 bases from J; junction bases left unmatched: 6. Germline-derived CDR1 and CDR2 are SEHNR and FQNEAQ (reference sequence). CDR3 protein: CASSPGTGNPLHF. Here the CDR3 DNA reads TGTGCCAGCAGCCCAGGGACAGGGAACCCCCTCCACTTT. The full variable domain, its missing parts supplied by reference TRBV7-9 and TRBJ1-6, is DTGVSQNPRHKITKRGQNVTFRCDPISEHNRLYWYRQTLGQGPEFLTYFQNEAQLEKSRLLSDRFSAERPKGSFSTLEIQRTEQGDSAMYLCASSPGTGNPLHFGNGTRLTVT.

The chain has TRBV4-1 and TRBJ2-1, with 11 bases aligning to TRBD2. Trimming at V came to 0 bases and at J to 10 bases, leaving 8 bases not matched to a gene. This CDR3 has 16 residues. Germline loops: CDR1 MGHRA, CDR2 YSYEKL. The CDR3 region has the DNA TGCGCCAGCAGCCAAGATCCTAGCGGGAGGTATGACGAGCAGTTCTTC. It is translated as CASSQDPSGRYDEQFF.

The J gene is TRBJ2-5, the V gene TRBV7-3; a possible D gene is TRBD2 (5 bases). This CDR3 is built from 14 residues. V lost 5 bases and J 4 bases, leaving 14 bases between the germline ends. In germline, CDR1 is SGHTA, CDR2 FQGTGA. The DNA for the CDR3 is TGTGCCAGCAGCGATAGACAAGGAGGAGAGACCCAGTACTTC. Translated: CASSDRQGGETQYF. Drawing the rest from reference TRBV7-3 and TRBJ2-5, the complete variable domain is GAGVSQTPSNKVTEKGKYVELRCDPISGHTALYWYRQSLGQGPEFLIYFQGTGAADDSGLPNDRFFAVRPEGSVSTLKIQRTERGDSAVYLCASSDRQGGETQYFGPGTRLLVL.

This chain joins TRBV9 and TRBJ2-7; TRBD2 might be the D (5 bases). The CDR3 sequence is 14 residues long. The germline V gene has CDR1 SGDLS and CDR2 YYNGEE. V lost 3 bases to trimming and J lost 3 bases, with 13 bases between them. The CDR3, as DNA: TGTGCCAGCAGCGACAGTGGACTCAACTACGAGCAGTACTTC. It specifies CASSDSGLNYEQYF.